The clone carrying this TCR beta chain was detected a few times. The antigen remains undetermined. At one end the junction does not follow the germline gene, possibly because of a read error. The data stem from a study of breast tumors, draining lymph nodes, adjacent tissues. Samples came from axillary lymph nodes draining the breast cancer. Regarding the study as a whole: Data fit most tumor T cells coming from lymph node, expanding in tumor. The lymph node origin of tumor T cells was framed as consistent with a hypothesis, not demonstrated.

Germline values: CDR1 SGHVS, CDR2 FQNEAQ. The CDR3 is 16 residues long. TCRdb re-derived calls from the multiplex PCR reads in MiXCR, one entry per CDR3 protein. The data contain about 180,000 distinct CDR3 sequences, 33% of them singletons. The sequencing input was axillary lymph node tissue. J is TRBJ2-2 and V is TRBV7-8; D is perhaps TRBD2 (7 bases). This receptor was taken from a female donor with breast cancer. Some clones in this sample may be carry-over from other donors' samples. In DNA, the CDR3 is TGCGCCAGCAGCCGAGGGGGGGGCCGCGGCACCGGGGAGCTGTTTTTT. Its protein product is CASSRGGGRGTGELFF.